A single sample is the source of the 24 T cell receptor beta chains below, sequenced in a study of T cell changes during pregnancy in multiple sclerosis. Repertoires were generated with immunoSEQ multiplex PCR, while TCRdb's copy carries only in-frame clones and drops some. The data contain roughly 90,000 clones, about 91% of them singletons. The input for sequencing was peripheral blood, taken in the first trimester of pregnancy. The receptors derive from a female donor in good health, enrolled as a control in a pregnancy study.

CDR3 DNA: TGTGCCTGGAGTGGACAGGGATTTTACTATGGCTACACCTTC. Its translation is CAWSGQGFYYGYTF. The gene calls are TRBV30 and TRBJ1-2, with 7 bases matching TRBD1. Trimming cost V 1 base and J 3 bases; bases outside gene matches: 5. From germline, CDR1 is GTSNPN and CDR2 SVGIG (reference sequence). This CDR3 contains 14 residues.

CDR3 coding DNA: TGCGCCAGCAGCCAAGTGGCGGGGGGGCGAGAGACCCAGTACTTC. It encodes CASSQVAGGRETQYF. The chain carries TRBV4-3 and TRBJ2-5; 9 bases map to TRBD2. This CDR3 has 15 amino acids. Germline V gives CDR1 LGHNA, CDR2 YSLEER. V gave up 1 base and J gave up 4 bases; unmatched junction bases: 4.

The chain carries TRBV5-8 and TRBJ2-1, with D possibly being TRBD2 (6 bases). CDR1 SGHTS and CDR2 YDEGEE come from the germline V gene. V lost 0 bases, J lost 10 bases, and 14 bases lay in between. This CDR3 has 14 amino acids. As DNA, the CDR3 is TGTGCCAGCAGCTTGGAACCCGGGGGTCGGGAGCAGTTCTTC. Protein product: CASSLEPGGREQFF. Together with reference TRBV5-8 and TRBJ2-1, the CDR3 gives the full variable domain: EAGVTQSPTHLIKTRGQQATLRCSPISGHTSVYWYQQALGLGLQFLLWYDEGEERNRGNFPPRFSGRQFPNYSSELNVNALELEDSALYLCASSLEPGGREQFFGPGTRLTVL.

V and J are TRBV7-8 and TRBJ1-5, with TRBD1 as a possible D gene (5 bases). Trimming took 6 bases from V and 4 from J, leaving 13 bases between them. Germline assignment: CDR1 SGHVS and CDR2 FQNEAQ. This CDR3 spans 14 amino acids. CDR3 protein: CASSRDFYNQPQHF. The CDR3 DNA reads TGTGCCAGCAGTCGGGACTTTTATAATCAGCCCCAGCATTTT. Complete variable domain (other parts from reference TRBV7-8 and TRBJ1-5): GAGVSQSPRYKVAKRGQDVALRCDPISGHVSLFWYQQALGQGPEFLTYFQNEAQLDKSGLPSDRFFAERPEGSVSTLKIQRTQQEDSAVYLCASSRDFYNQPQHFGDGTRLSIL.

J is TRBJ1-1 and V is TRBV9, with D perhaps TRBD1 (6 bases). V was shortened by 0 bases and J by 10 bases, with 13 bases between the two germline ends. Germline V gene data show CDR1 as SGDLS and CDR2 as YYNGEE. The CDR3 is 13 amino acids. In DNA, the CDR3 is TGTGCCAGCAGCGTAGAGGGGGGGACACCAGCTTTCTTT. It codes for CASSVEGGTPAFF.

CDR3 nucleotide sequence: TGTGCCAGCAGCCCCGTCCAGGGGGGCTATGGCTACACCTTC. Encoded protein: CASSPVQGGYGYTF. The chain carries TRBV5-4 and TRBJ1-2; 7 bases line up with TRBD1. Germline loops: CDR1 SGHNT, CDR2 YYREEE (reference sequence). CDR3 length equals 14 residues. The J segment lost 4 bases and the V segment lost 4 bases, leaving 7 bases of the junction unmatched.

As to this clone: Within the sample, other DNA sequences also encode this same CDR3. Here the CDR3 DNA reads TGTGCCAGCAGCGTAGCCGGGCGGGGAAACTATGGCTACACCTTC. It yields the protein CASSVAGRGNYGYTF. V and J are TRBV9 and TRBJ1-2; no clear D. This CDR3 contains 15 residues. V lost 0 bases and J lost 2, with 11 bases in between. Per the germline V gene, CDR1 is SGDLS and CDR2 is YYNGEE.

The chain recombines TRBV7-2 with TRBJ1-2; D is uncertain. The CDR3 length is 15 residues. The V gene lost 2 bases and the J gene lost 0 bases, with 10 bases spanning the gap. Germline CDR1 is SGHTA and CDR2 is FQGNSA. CDR3 nucleotides: TGTGCCAGCAGCTTACCGGCGGGTACTAACTATGGCTACACCTTC. Protein: CASSLPAGTNYGYTF. The full variable domain, in which reference TRBV7-2 and TRBJ1-2 provide the parts outside the CDR3, is GAGVSQSPSNKVTEKGKDVELRCDPISGHTALYWYRQSLGQGLEFLIYFQGNSAPDKSGLPSDRFSAERTGGSVSTLTIQRTQQEDSAVYLCASSLPAGTNYGYTFGSGTRLTVV.

V is TRBV30 and J is TRBJ1-2; TRBD1 matches 7 bases. The CDR3 has 12 amino acids. Losses at the gene ends were 0 bases for V and 6 bases for J; bases not matched to a gene: 1. Germline CDR1 GTSNPN, CDR2 SVGIG (reference sequence). DNA for the CDR3: TGTGCCTGGAGTGTACAGGGGAATGGCTACACCTTC. This sequence encodes CAWSVQGNGYTF.

The V and J genes are TRBV6-5 and TRBJ1-2; 11 bases are a match to TRBD1. Germline V gene sequence: CDR1 MNHEY, CDR2 SVGAGI. V shed 2 bases and J 5 bases; nucleotides not matched to a gene: 4. CDR3 length: 15 amino acids. Here the CDR3 DNA reads TGTGCCAGCAGTTACCGGGACAGGGGGGTATATGGCTACACCTTC. It is translated as CASSYRDRGVYGYTF.

This rearrangement joins TRBV6-6 to TRBJ2-7; 7 bases fit TRBD1. Looked up from germline, CDR1 is MNHNY and CDR2 is SVGAGI (reference sequence). The CDR3 runs 15 residues. J gave up 2 bases and V 6 bases, and 10 bases lay outside the gene matches. CDR3 protein: CASRTGRDSAYEQYF. CDR3 DNA: TGTGCCAGCAGAACCGGAAGGGACAGCGCCTACGAGCAGTACTTC.

A few counts support this clone. V and J are TRBV27 and TRBJ1-3; no definite D call. V gave up 0 bases and J gave up 2 bases, with 2 bases separating them. This CDR3 is 13 amino acids long. Germline V gene sequence: CDR1 MNHEY, CDR2 SMNVEV (reference sequence). CDR3: CASSLSTGNTIYF. The DNA for the CDR3 is TGTGCCAGCAGTTTATCTACTGGAAACACCATATATTTT.

This clone was detected a few times. The V and J genes are TRBV2 and TRBJ2-7, with 9 nucleotides matching TRBD1. The CDR3 length is 16 residues. V was clipped by 4 bases and J by 3 bases; unmatched bases: 10. The V gene's germline CDR1 is SNHLY and CDR2 FYNNEI. CDR3 residues: CASSGDRANGYYEQYF. CDR3 sequence (DNA): TGTGCCAGCAGTGGGGACAGGGCGAATGGATACTACGAGCAGTACTTC.

The chain carries TRBV7-9 and TRBJ2-1; TRBD2 matches 8 bases. V was clipped by 3 bases and J by 5 bases; unmatched bases: 15. Germline loops: CDR1 SEHNR, CDR2 FQNEAQ (reference sequence). The CDR3 contains 18 residues. Written as DNA, the CDR3 is TGTGCCAGCAGCTTGCCTAGCGGGCTGGGACACGGAAACAATGAGCAGTTCTTC. The encoded protein is CASSLPSGLGHGNNEQFF.

The J gene is TRBJ2-7, the V gene TRBV4-3; TRBD1 aligns across 7 bases. The CDR3 length is 15 residues. V trimming: 1 base; J trimming: 3 bases; junction bases outside the gene matches: 6. CDR1 LGHNA and CDR2 YSLEER come from the germline V gene. CDR3 DNA: TGCGCCAGCAGCCAAGGACAGGGTCTTTTCTACGAGCAGTACTTC. As protein: CASSQGQGLFYEQYF.

J is TRBJ2-2 and V is TRBV9, with TRBD1 matching over 10 bases. After removal of 0 bases from V and 3 bases from J, the junction contained 5 bases not matched to a gene. The CDR3 contains 17 residues. Per the germline V gene, CDR1 is SGDLS and CDR2 is YYNGEE. The CDR3 spells CASSVAQGTGDTGELFF. The CDR3 DNA follows: TGTGCCAGCAGCGTAGCTCAGGGGACAGGGGACACCGGGGAGCTGTTTTTT.

This chain connects TRBV27 to TRBJ2-5, with D possibly being TRBD1 (5 bases). The V end lost 4 bases, the J end lost 5 bases, and 14 bases lay between the germline ends. This CDR3 comprises 14 residues. Germline assignment: CDR1 MNHEY and CDR2 SMNVEV (reference sequence). DNA of the CDR3: TGTGCCAGCAGTTGGGGCAGGCAGGTGGAGACCCAGTACTTC. Its protein product is CASSWGRQVETQYF.

This chain links TRBV9 with TRBJ1-1; D uncertain. Looked up from germline, CDR1 is SGDLS and CDR2 is YYNGEE. V gave up 4 bases and J gave up 0 bases, with 10 bases separating them. The CDR3 loop spans 14 amino acids. The CDR3 coding sequence is TGTGCCAGCAGCCTTACTGTTATGAACACTGAAGCTTTCTTT. Amino acids: CASSLTVMNTEAFF.

The rearrangement links TRBV4-3 to TRBJ1-1; TRBD1 is a possible D gene (5 bases). Per the germline V gene, CDR1 is LGHNA and CDR2 is YSLEER. This CDR3 region has 17 residues. The ends were cut back, 0 bases at V and 3 bases at J, with 17 bases in the middle. CDR3 sequence (DNA): TGCGCCAGCAGCCAAGACGCGGGAGACAGAGTATACACTGAAGCTTTCTTT. The encoded protein is CASSQDAGDRVYTEAFF.

V usage is TRBV4-3 and J usage is TRBJ2-2, with 7 nucleotides matching TRBD1. Trimming removed 3 bases from V and 4 bases from J; junction bases left unmatched: 5. There are 15 residues in the CDR3. In germline, CDR1 is LGHNA, CDR2 YSLEER. CDR3 sequence reads: CASSQRTGITGELFF. CDR3 coding DNA: TGCGCCAGCAGCCAGAGGACAGGAATCACCGGGGAGCTGTTTTTT.

Written as DNA, the CDR3 is TGTGCCAGCAGTGAGCCGTTCATGGGAGGAGAAAAACTGTTTTTT. It is translated as CASSEPFMGGEKLFF. This chain joins TRBV6-1 and TRBJ1-4; no firm D call. Germline-derived CDR1 and CDR2 are MNHNS and SASEGT. The CDR3 runs to 15 residues. The ends were cut back, 3 bases at V and 8 bases at J, with 16 bases in the middle.

This clone was counted only a few times. V usage is TRBV27 and J usage is TRBJ1-6; D is unclear. Germline V gene sequence: CDR1 MNHEY, CDR2 SMNVEV (reference sequence). The V and J ends lost 7 bases and 9 bases respectively, with 13 bases between them. This CDR3 has 13 residues. The CDR3 region is CASNRGRGSPLHF. The DNA of the CDR3 is TGTGCCAGCAATCGAGGAAGAGGTTCACCCCTCCACTTT.

This chain links TRBV15 with TRBJ1-1, with 7 bases that match TRBD1. Losses at the gene ends were 5 bases for V and 7 bases for J; bases not matched to a gene: 7. Germline CDR1 reads LNHNV; CDR2 reads YYDKDF (reference sequence). The CDR3 loop spans 13 amino acids. This CDR3 reads CATSDTTGFEAFF. The CDR3 coding sequence is TGTGCCACCAGCGATACGACAGGGTTTGAAGCTTTCTTT. Complete variable domain (other parts from reference TRBV15 and TRBJ1-1): DAMVIQNPRYQVTQFGKPVTLSCSQTLNHNVMYWYQQKSSQAPKLLFHYYDKDFNNEADTPDNFQSRRPNTSFCFLDIRSPGLGDTAMYLCATSDTTGFEAFFGQGTRLTVV.

The V call is TRBV6-4, the J call TRBJ1-3; 7 bases are a match to TRBD1. The V gene end was trimmed by 3 bases and the J gene end by 7 bases; junction bases not matched to a gene: 9. CDR1 is MRHNA and CDR2 is SNTAGT in the germline V gene. This CDR3 has 15 residues. The CDR3 reads CASSERTGKRNTIYF. The CDR3 DNA follows: TGTGCCAGCAGTGAGAGGACAGGAAAGCGGAACACCATATATTTT.